The next 15 T cell receptor beta chains were all read from a single sample in a study of Ad26.COV2.S vaccination and SARS-CoV-2 variants. Repertoires were generated with immunoSEQ multiplex PCR, while TCRdb's copy carries only in-frame clones and drops some. Seen here are 350,000 to 450,000 clones, roughly 94% observed once, and the top ten hold 3% to 5%. Sample: peripheral blood, taken after recovery from COVID-19. These receptors all stem from a human donor who had recovered from COVID-19.

In the case of this clone: The junction and the germline gene differ at one end; a read error may be behind it. The chain has TRBV12-3 or TRBV12-4 and TRBJ2-5; no definite D call. The CDR3 spans 12 residues. CDR3 coding DNA: TGTGCCAGCAGCCATAACCAGGAGACCCAGTACTTC. It encodes CASSHNQETQYF.

The chain uses TRBV6-6 and TRBJ2-1; 8 positions match TRBD1. The CDR3 has 13 residues. Per germline, CDR1 MNHNY and CDR2 SVGAGI (reference sequence). Unmatched junction bases numbered 8, after V lost 7 bases and J lost 9 bases. The CDR3 loop is CASTAGGIGEQFF. The CDR3 nucleotides read TGTGCCAGCACGGCAGGGGGCATCGGTGAGCAGTTCTTC.

J is TRBJ2-3 and V is TRBV9, with D tentatively TRBD1 (5 bases). In germline, CDR1 is SGDLS, CDR2 YYNGEE. With 7 bases removed from V and 1 base from J, the gap between germline ends came to 13 bases. This CDR3 is built from 14 residues. The CDR3 nucleotides read TGTGCCAGCGGTGATCCCAGGGGCACAGATACGCAGTATTTT. It codes for CASGDPRGTDTQYF.

The chain recombines TRBV5-6 with TRBJ1-1; D gene unclear. Trimming took 1 base from V and 2 from J, leaving 9 bases between them. Germline CDR1 reads SGHDT; CDR2 reads YYEEEE. This CDR3 comprises 14 residues. This CDR3 reads CASSLSQINTEAFF. The CDR3 coding sequence is TGTGCCAGCAGCTTGAGTCAGATAAACACTGAAGCTTTCTTT. Looking up the rest from reference TRBV5-6 and TRBJ1-1 gives the full variable domain: DAGVTQSPTHLIKTRGQQVTLRCSPKSGHDTVSWYQQALGQGPQFIFQYYEEEERQRGNFPDRFSGHQFPNYSSELNVNALLLGDSALYLCASSLSQINTEAFFGQGTRLTVV.

The rearrangement uses TRBV5-6 and TRBJ1-6, with unresolved D. Looked up from germline, CDR1 is SGHDT and CDR2 is YYEEEE. CDR3 size: 16 residues. V was shortened by 0 bases and J by 9 bases, with 16 bases between the two germline ends. The CDR3 spells CASSLARGSTGSPLHF. DNA of the CDR3: TGTGCCAGCAGCTTGGCCCGGGGATCTACGGGTTCACCCCTCCACTTT. The whole variable domain, filled in from reference TRBV5-6 and TRBJ1-6, reads DAGVTQSPTHLIKTRGQQVTLRCSPKSGHDTVSWYQQALGQGPQFIFQYYEEEERQRGNFPDRFSGHQFPNYSSELNVNALLLGDSALYLCASSLARGSTGSPLHFGNGTRLTVT.

The DNA of the CDR3 is TGTGCCAGCAGATCACAGGGGGGCTACAATGAGCAGTTCTTC. Protein sequence: CASRSQGGYNEQFF. The chain recombines TRBV6-5 with TRBJ2-1, with 8 nucleotides matching TRBD1. CDR1 is MNHEY and CDR2 is SVGAGI in the germline V gene. CDR3 length equals 14 residues. The ends lost 6 bases at V and 3 bases at J; junction bases unmatched: 4.

A single count supports this clone. The chain links TRBV6-4 to TRBJ2-2; 9 bases fit TRBD1. Germline V gene sequence: CDR1 MRHNA, CDR2 SNTAGT. The ends lost 5 bases at V and 6 bases at J; junction bases unmatched: 7. CDR3 size: 15 residues. In DNA form, the CDR3 reads TGTGCCAGCAGTCCCACAGGGGGCGCGGCCGGGGAGCTGTTTTTT. Protein product: CASSPTGGAAGELFF.

This clone was found once. The chain has TRBV16 and TRBJ1-2; D unclear. The CDR3 length is 16 residues. V was trimmed by 4 bases and J by 4 bases, leaving 19 bases between them. Germline V gene sequence: CDR1 KGHSY, CDR2 FQNENV. CDR3 sequence (DNA): TGTGCCAGCAGCCCCGCCGCCTCGGGAAATTCCTATGGCTACACCTTC. This codes for CASSPAASGNSYGYTF.

This clone was recorded only once. The gene calls are TRBV27 and TRBJ2-5; maybe TRBD1 (5 bases). CDR3 size: 12 residues. Trimming removed 4 bases from V and 7 bases from J, with 10 bases in between. Germline V gene sequence: CDR1 MNHEY, CDR2 SMNVEV (reference sequence). The CDR3 sequence is CASSSQGGTQYF. The CDR3 bases are TGTGCCAGCAGTTCTCAGGGTGGGACCCAGTACTTC.

The J gene is TRBJ1-2, the V gene TRBV5-6; D gene ambiguous. There are 14 residues in the CDR3. Germline V lookup: CDR1 SGHDT, CDR2 YYEEEE. The V end lost 4 bases, the J end lost 8 bases, and 18 bases lay between the germline ends. The CDR3 loop reads CASSLKGRHQGYTF. Here the CDR3 DNA reads TGTGCCAGCAGCCTGAAGGGCCGCCATCAGGGCTACACCTTC.

This chain connects TRBV29-1 to TRBJ1-1; TRBD1 matches 10 bases. Germline trimming cut 5 bases from V and 4 bases from J; bases unmatched to any gene: 7. Per the germline V gene, CDR1 is SQVTM and CDR2 is ANQGSEA. This CDR3 is built from 14 residues. The CDR3 protein is CSVLPTGGGTEAFF. CDR3 DNA sequence: TGCAGCGTTCTACCGACAGGGGGCGGCACTGAAGCTTTCTTT.

This chain uses TRBV9 with TRBJ2-7; no definite D call. The germline gives CDR1 SGDLS, CDR2 YYNGEE. This CDR3 spans 13 amino acids. V dropped 0 bases and J dropped 1 base, with 5 bases sitting between them. DNA of the CDR3: TGTGCCAGCAGCGTAGCTGAGTCCTACGAGCAGTACTTC. Amino acids: CASSVAESYEQYF.

The chain has TRBV6-5 and TRBJ1-3; D not resolved. The ends were cut back, 0 bases at V and 0 bases at J, with 6 bases in the middle. There are 15 residues in the CDR3. Germline V gene lookup returns CDR1 MNHEY and CDR2 SVGAGI. The CDR3 DNA sequence: TGTGCCAGCAGTTACTCCGCAACCTCTGGAAACACCATATATTTT. Translated, it gives CASSYSATSGNTIYF.

This clone is a singleton in its sample. The chain joins TRBV2 to TRBJ1-3; TRBD1 aligns across 8 bases. The junction had 7 bases not matched to a gene; V was cut back by 6 bases and J by 0 bases. The CDR3 extends over 16 amino acids. CDR1 is SNHLY, CDR2 FYNNEI, per germline. CDR3 loop: CASRDRGVDSGNTIYF. For the CDR3, the DNA is TGTGCCAGCAGAGACAGGGGTGTGGACTCTGGAAACACCATATATTTT.

The rearrangement links TRBV7-9 to TRBJ1-6; possibly TRBD1 for D (5 bases). Trimming pared 6 bases from V and 7 bases from J, leaving 10 bases between. Germline CDR1 is SEHNR and CDR2 is FQNEAQ (reference sequence). CDR3 length: 13 residues. The CDR3, as DNA: TGTGCCAGCAGTCCGGGACCCAATTCACCCCTCCACTTT. It yields the protein CASSPGPNSPLHF.